The 2 T cell receptor beta chains listed next were all sequenced from one sample in a study of Ad26.COV2.S vaccination and SARS-CoV-2 variants. Produced via immunoSEQ multiplex PCR; TCRdb's table is partial and in-frame only. The sample carries 75,000 to 100,000 clones, under 90% recorded once. Material: peripheral blood, obtained after recovery from COVID-19. These receptor sequences come from a human donor who had recovered from COVID-19.

J is TRBJ2-1 and V is TRBV27, with D tentatively TRBD2 (5 bases). Trimming pared 2 bases from V and 9 bases from J, leaving 14 bases between. The CDR3 sequence is 14 residues long. The V gene's germline CDR1 is MNHEY and CDR2 SMNVEV (reference sequence). CDR3 bases: TGTGCCAGCAGTTTAAAGGGAGCGTACCGTGAGCAGTTCTTC. Protein: CASSLKGAYREQFF.

This chain uses TRBV6-5 with TRBJ1-3; TRBD1 agrees at 7 bases. Germline CDR1 MNHEY, CDR2 SVGAGI. J gave up 8 bases and V 2 bases, and 9 bases lay outside the gene matches. The CDR3 runs 15 residues. The CDR3 loop reads CASSYNDRAQDTIYF. The CDR3 DNA reads as TGTGCCAGCAGTTACAACGACAGGGCACAGGACACCATATATTTT.